What follows are 14 T cell receptor beta chains derived from one specimen sequenced in a study of T cell repertoires in cytomegalovirus infection. TCRdb analysed the reads with MiXCR anew, one entry per CDR3 protein. The profile shows about 500,000 distinct CDR3 sequences, around 35% of them singletons. No antigen has been identified for these receptors. Material: cultured PBMCs, obtained from culture after CMV antigen stimulation. These receptors were obtained from a human donor in good health (CMV status not recorded). Some clones in this sample may be carry-over from other donors' samples.

This chain links TRBV6-1 with TRBJ2-1; TRBD2 matches at 9 bases. The CDR3 length is 16 residues. V dropped 5 bases and J dropped 6; count of bases not matched to a gene: 11. CDR1 is MNHNS, CDR2 SASEGT, per germline. CDR3 coding DNA: TGTGCCAGCAGTTACGGAGTAGCGGGAGAGGGCAATGAGCAGTTCTTC. Protein: CASSYGVAGEGNEQFF.

In its sample, this clonotype was seen a few times. This rearrangement joins TRBV24-1 to TRBJ2-1; 7 bases align to TRBD2. The trim removed 5 bases at V and 0 bases at J, leaving 6 bases unmatched. This CDR3 contains 16 residues. CDR1 is KGHDR, CDR2 SFDVKD, per germline. In nucleotides, the CDR3 is TGTGCCACCAGTGTAAACGGGAGGCGCTCCTACAATGAGCAGTTCTTC. It codes for CATSVNGRRSYNEQFF.

This clonotype was seen a few times. This sequence joins TRBV19 and TRBJ1-3; 7 positions match TRBD1. Germline V gene data show CDR1 as LNHDA and CDR2 as SQIVND (reference sequence). The CDR3 runs to 16 residues. Trimming at V came to 10 bases and at J to 0 bases, leaving 12 bases not matched to a gene. The CDR3: CATKGAPSSSGNTIYF. CDR3 nucleotides: TGTGCCACCAAGGGGGCCCCCTCGAGCTCTGGAAACACCATATATTTT.

This clonotype has ten or more counts. The chain joins TRBV6-5 to TRBJ2-5; D is undetermined. The CDR3 is 14 amino acids. Trimming removed 2 bases at V and 1 base at J, with 8 bases between. Germline CDR1 and CDR2: MNHEY and SVGAGI. The CDR3 sequence is CASSYRPGQETQYF. DNA for the CDR3: TGTGCCAGCAGTTACAGGCCAGGCCAAGAGACCCAGTACTTC.

The chain has TRBV6-1 and TRBJ2-7; either TRBD1 or TRBD2 may fit D (5 bases each). The CDR3 spans 14 residues. V lost 7 bases to trimming and J lost 1 base, with 14 bases between them. CDR1 and CDR2 (germline): MNHNS, SASEGT. In DNA, the CDR3 is TGTGCCAGCACCAAGGGGAGTTTATCCTACGAGCAGTACGTC. It yields the protein CASTKGSLSYEQYV.

V and J are TRBV5-1 and TRBJ2-5; TRBD1 is a possible D gene (5 bases). V lost 0 bases to trimming and J lost 6 bases, with 9 bases between them. Per the germline V gene, CDR1 is SGHRS and CDR2 is YFSETQ. This CDR3 contains 13 residues. The CDR3 loop is CASSLEDTQTQYF. CDR3 DNA sequence: TGCGCCAGCAGCTTGGAGGACACACAGACCCAGTACTTC.

This clonotype was observed a handful of times. V usage is TRBV12-5 and J usage is TRBJ2-1, with 11 positions matching TRBD1. Germline V gene sequence: CDR1 LGHNT, CDR2 FRNRAP. The CDR3 sequence is 18 residues long. The V and J ends lost 1 base and 3 bases, in that order; junction bases with no gene match: 8. The CDR3, as DNA: TGTGCTAGTGGTTTGGCAACCGGGGGGACAGGGGGCTACAATGAGCAGTTCTTC. Its translation: CASGLATGGTGGYNEQFF.

This chain uses TRBV20-1 with TRBJ2-1; a weak D match, TRBD2 (6 bases). Trimming took 6 bases from V and 0 from J, leaving 12 bases between them. This CDR3 comprises 14 residues. Germline V gene lookup returns CDR1 DFQATT and CDR2 SNEGSKA (reference sequence). As DNA, the CDR3 is TGCAGTGCCCACGCGACTAGCTCCTACAATGAGCAGTTCTTC. Translating gives CSAHATSSYNEQFF.

The CDR3 spells CSALTDYNEQFF. CDR3 DNA sequence: TGCAGTGCTTTGACCGATTACAATGAGCAGTTCTTC. The chain combines TRBV20-1 with TRBJ2-1; no clear D. CDR3 size: 12 residues. V was trimmed by 5 bases and J by 4 bases, leaving 9 bases between them. The germline V gene has CDR1 DFQATT and CDR2 SNEGSKA (reference sequence).

This clonotype was observed a handful of times. This chain links TRBV7-2 with TRBJ2-7; D tentatively fits TRBD1 or TRBD2 (5 bases each). Per germline, CDR1 SGHTA and CDR2 FQGNSA. The V end was cut by 4 bases, the J end by 1 base, with 14 bases between. The CDR3 consists of 15 residues. The DNA of the CDR3 is TGTGCCAGCAGCTCTAGAGGGGCCGGGTCCTACGAGCAGTACTTC. It yields the protein CASSSRGAGSYEQYF. The variable domain in full, completed from reference TRBV7-2 and TRBJ2-7, reads GAGVSQSPSNKVTEKGKDVELRCDPISGHTALYWYRQSLGQGLEFLIYFQGNSAPDKSGLPSDRFSAERTGGSVSTLTIQRTQQEDSAVYLCASSSRGAGSYEQYFGPGTRLTVT.

There are a few counts of this clonotype. The chain uses TRBV5-1 and TRBJ2-5; the match to TRBD1 covers 10 bases. Germline CDR1 reads SGHRS; CDR2 reads YFSETQ. The trim removed 4 bases at V and 5 bases at J, leaving 8 bases unmatched. CDR3 length: 15 residues. The CDR3 DNA is TGCGCCAGCAGCGACAGGGGGCGTTCTGCGGAGACCCAGTACTTC. Encoded protein: CASSDRGRSAETQYF.

The chain links TRBV6-6 to TRBJ2-7; 7 bases map to TRBD2. Germline values: CDR1 MNHNY, CDR2 SVGAGI (reference sequence). The junction had 11 bases not matched to a gene; V was cut back by 7 bases and J by 5 bases. The CDR3 sequence is 14 residues long. The CDR3 is CASTVGGSVDEQYF. The DNA for the CDR3 is TGTGCCAGCACCGTCGGGGGGAGCGTCGACGAGCAGTACTTC.

This clonotype came up a few times. V and J are TRBV10-3 and TRBJ1-5; 10 bases line up with TRBD1. The CDR3 is made up of 16 amino acids. Trimming took 0 bases from V and 2 from J; bases not matched to a gene: 1. CDR1 is ENHRY, CDR2 SYGVKD, per germline. For the CDR3, the DNA is TGTGCCATCAGTGAGTCGGGGACAGGGGGCAATCAGCCCCAGCATTTT. Protein: CAISESGTGGNQPQHF.

This chain links TRBV4-3 with TRBJ2-2, with 8 bases identical to TRBD2. The V and J ends lost 0 bases and 2 bases, in that order; junction bases with no gene match: 8. The CDR3 is 18 amino acids. In germline, CDR1 is LGHNA, CDR2 YSLEER. The CDR3 DNA is TGCGCCAGCAGCCAAGATAGCAGGCTAGCGGGCAACACCGGGGAGCTGTTTTTT. Protein sequence: CASSQDSRLAGNTGELFF.